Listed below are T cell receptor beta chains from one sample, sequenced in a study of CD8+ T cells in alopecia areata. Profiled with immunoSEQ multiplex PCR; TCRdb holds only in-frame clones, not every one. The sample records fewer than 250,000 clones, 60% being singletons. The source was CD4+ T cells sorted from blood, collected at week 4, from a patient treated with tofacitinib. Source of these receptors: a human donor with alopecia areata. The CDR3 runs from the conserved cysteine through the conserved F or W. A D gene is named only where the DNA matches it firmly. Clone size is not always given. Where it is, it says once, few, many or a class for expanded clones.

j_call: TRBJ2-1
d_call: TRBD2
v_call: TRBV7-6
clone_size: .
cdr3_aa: CASSLGLAETNEQFF
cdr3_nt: TGTGCCAGCAGCCTCGGACTAGCGGAGACTAATGAGCAGTTCTTC

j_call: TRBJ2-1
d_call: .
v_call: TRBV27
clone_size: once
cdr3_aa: CASSYRGLTDSYNAWFF
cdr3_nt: TGTGCCAGCAGTTACCGTGGACTTACGGATTCCTACAATGCGTGGTTCTTC

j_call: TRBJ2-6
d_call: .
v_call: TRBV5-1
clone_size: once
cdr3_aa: CASSLPGAGANVLTF
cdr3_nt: TGCGCCAGCAGCTTGCCAGGGGCTGGGGCCAACGTCCTGACTTTC

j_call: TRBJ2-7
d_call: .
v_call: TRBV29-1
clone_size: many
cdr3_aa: CSVEKTGHEQYF
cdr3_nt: TGCAGCGTTGAAAAGACGGGCCACGAGCAGTACTTC

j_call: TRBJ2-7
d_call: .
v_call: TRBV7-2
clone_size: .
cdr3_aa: CASSSTASFGYEQYF
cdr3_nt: TGTGCCAGCAGCTCCACCGCGAGTTTTGGGTACGAGCAGTACTTC

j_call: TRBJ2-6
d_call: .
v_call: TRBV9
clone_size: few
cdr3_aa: CASSSGPAGANVLTF
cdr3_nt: TGTGCCAGCAGCTCCGGACCTGCTGGGGCCAACGTCCTGACTTTC

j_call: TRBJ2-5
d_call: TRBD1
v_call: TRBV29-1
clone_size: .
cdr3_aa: CSVAGGQGVRETQYF
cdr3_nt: TGCAGCGTTGCCGGGGGACAGGGGGTTCGGGAGACCCAGTACTTC

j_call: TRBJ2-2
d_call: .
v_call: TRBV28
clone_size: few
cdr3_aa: CAIGASNTGELFF
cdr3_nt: TGTGCCATAGGGGCGTCGAACACCGGGGAGCTGTTTTTT

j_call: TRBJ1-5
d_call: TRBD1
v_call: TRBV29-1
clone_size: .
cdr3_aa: CSVGQGSQPQHF
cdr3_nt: TGCAGCGTTGGACAGGGAAGCCAGCCCCAGCATTTT

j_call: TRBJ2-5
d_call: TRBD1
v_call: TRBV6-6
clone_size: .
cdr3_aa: CASSGTVETQYF
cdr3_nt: TGTGCCAGCAGCGGGACAGTGGAGACCCAGTACTTC